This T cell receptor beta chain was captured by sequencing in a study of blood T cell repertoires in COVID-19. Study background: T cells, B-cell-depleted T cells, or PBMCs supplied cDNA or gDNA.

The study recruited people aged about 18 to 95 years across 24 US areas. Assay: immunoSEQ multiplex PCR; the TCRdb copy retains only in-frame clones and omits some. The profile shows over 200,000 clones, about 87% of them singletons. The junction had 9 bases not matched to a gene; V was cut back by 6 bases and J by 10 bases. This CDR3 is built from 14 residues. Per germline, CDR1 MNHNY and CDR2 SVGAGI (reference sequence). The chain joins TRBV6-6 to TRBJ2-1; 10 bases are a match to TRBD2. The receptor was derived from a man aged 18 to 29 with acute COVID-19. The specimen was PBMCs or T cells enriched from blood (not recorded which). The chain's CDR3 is CASRIAGGGEEQFF. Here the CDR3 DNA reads TGTGCCAGCAGAATAGCGGGAGGCGGAGAGGAGCAGTTCTTC.